These 13 T cell receptor beta chains were sequenced from one sample in a study of blood T cell repertoires in COVID-19. TCRdb's copy holds only in-frame clones and misses some; the assay was immunoSEQ multiplex PCR. The table shows over 100,000 clones, with roughly 82% occurring only once. The sequenced sample was peripheral blood. The receptors were gathered from a man in his sixties with acute or convalescent COVID-19.

This chain connects TRBV28 to TRBJ2-7, with D hard to call. V was clipped by 3 bases and J by 13 bases, with 16 bases between them. Germline V gene data show CDR1 as MDHEN and CDR2 as SYDVKM. The length of the CDR3 is 12 residues. The CDR3 is CASSFSQTSFYF. CDR3 DNA: TGTGCCAGCAGTTTTTCTCAGACATCCTTTTACTTC.

In this sample, this clone turned up once. V usage is TRBV6-5 and J usage is TRBJ2-2; D might be TRBD1 (7 bases). Germline CDR1 reads MNHEY; CDR2 reads SVGAGI. V lost 4 bases, J lost 3 bases, and 15 bases lay in between. The CDR3 is 16 amino acids. The CDR3 nucleotides are TGTGCCAGCAGTTCGGACAGGAGCGGGTACACCGGGGAGCTGTTTTTT. It specifies CASSSDRSGYTGELFF.

This rearrangement joins TRBV5-1 to TRBJ1-2; possibly TRBD1 for D (6 bases). V lost 4 bases, J lost 2 bases, and 9 bases lay in between. CDR1 is SGHRS and CDR2 is YFSETQ in the germline V gene. CDR3 length: 13 amino acids. The CDR3 DNA reads as TGCGCCAGCAGCCCCGGACAGAACTATGGCTACACCTTC. Its translation: CASSPGQNYGYTF. Together with reference TRBV5-1 and TRBJ1-2, the CDR3 gives the full variable domain: KAGVTQTPRYLIKTRGQQVTLSCSPISGHRSVSWYQQTPGQGLQFLFEYFSETQRNKGNFPGRFSGRQFSNSRSEMNVSTLELGDSALYLCASSPGQNYGYTFGSGTRLTVV.

The CDR3 loop reads CASSLGQGATNEKLFF. The DNA of the CDR3 is TGTGCCAGCAGCTTGGGACAGGGTGCAACTAATGAAAAACTGTTTTTT. This chain links TRBV5-6 with TRBJ1-4; 7 nucleotides match TRBD1. V was pared by 0 bases and J by 0 bases, with 2 bases of the junction left unmatched. The CDR3 spans 16 residues. CDR1 and CDR2 (germline): SGHDT, YYEEEE. The complete variable domain, with remaining parts taken from reference TRBV5-6 and TRBJ1-4, reads DAGVTQSPTHLIKTRGQQVTLRCSPKSGHDTVSWYQQALGQGPQFIFQYYEEEERQRGNFPDRFSGHQFPNYSSELNVNALLLGDSALYLCASSLGQGATNEKLFFGSGTQLSVL.

This clone occurred a few times. The rearrangement links TRBV7-2 to TRBJ1-6, with D possibly being TRBD1 (6 bases). This CDR3 is 16 amino acids long. V was trimmed by 4 bases and J by 4 bases, leaving 14 bases between them. CDR1 is SGHTA, CDR2 FQGNSA, per germline. The CDR3 DNA reads as TGTGCCAGCAGCTCAGGGGAGAGAGGGTATAATTCACCCCTCCACTTT. Translating gives CASSSGERGYNSPLHF.

The chain couples TRBV5-4 to TRBJ1-1; D is possibly TRBD1 (6 bases). The CDR3 runs 12 residues. The germline gives CDR1 SGHNT, CDR2 YYREEE (reference sequence). Trimming removed 4 bases at V and 6 bases at J, with 10 bases between. CDR3 nucleotide sequence: TGTGCCAGCAGCCAGGGGACGGCTGAAGCTTTCTTT. As protein: CASSQGTAEAFF.

The rearrangement uses TRBV6-5 and TRBJ1-2; D uncertain. The CDR3 has 14 residues. Trimming left V 6 bases short and J 6 bases short, with 17 bases between. Germline V gene sequence: CDR1 MNHEY, CDR2 SVGAGI. This CDR3 reads CASRRTDKYHGYTF. The CDR3 DNA sequence: TGTGCCAGCAGACGAACTGACAAGTACCATGGCTACACCTTC.

The V gene is TRBV28, the J gene TRBJ2-5, with D maybe TRBD1 (6 bases). Germline CDR1 is MDHEN and CDR2 is SYDVKM. The CDR3 is made up of 13 amino acids. Trimming took off 7 bases at V and 4 bases at J, with 13 bases between the two ends. The CDR3 DNA sequence: TGTGCCAGCACTCTAGGGGGTTCAGAGACCCAGTACTTC. It is translated as CASTLGGSETQYF.

The chain is built from TRBV30 and TRBJ1-4, with 8 bases lining up with TRBD1. Per germline, CDR1 GTSNPN and CDR2 SVGIG (reference sequence). The ends lost 5 bases at V and 6 bases at J; junction bases unmatched: 2. The CDR3 runs to 12 residues. The CDR3 is CAWGTGDEKLFF. The CDR3 DNA is TGTGCCTGGGGGACAGGAGATGAAAAACTGTTTTTT.

V gene TRBV6-5 combines with J gene TRBJ1-1; D not resolved. The CDR3 loop spans 15 amino acids. V was clipped by 0 bases and J by 0 bases, with 8 bases between them. The germline V gene has CDR1 MNHEY and CDR2 SVGAGI. CDR3: CASSYSREMNTEAFF. The CDR3 DNA follows: TGTGCCAGCAGTTACTCCCGAGAAATGAACACTGAAGCTTTCTTT.

CDR3 protein: CASSSSNRDRNYGYTF. Written as DNA, the CDR3 is TGTGCCAGCAGCTCTTCAAACAGGGATAGAAACTATGGCTACACCTTC. V gene TRBV7-2 combines with J gene TRBJ1-2; a possible D gene is TRBD1 (6 bases). With 4 bases removed from V and 2 bases from J, the gap between germline ends came to 17 bases. The germline V gene has CDR1 SGHTA and CDR2 FQGNSA. This CDR3 region has 16 residues. Full variable domain (outside the CDR3, taken from reference TRBV7-2 and TRBJ1-2): GAGVSQSPSNKVTEKGKDVELRCDPISGHTALYWYRQSLGQGLEFLIYFQGNSAPDKSGLPSDRFSAERTGGSVSTLTIQRTQQEDSAVYLCASSSSNRDRNYGYTFGSGTRLTVV.

The CDR3 coding sequence is TGTGCCAGCAGCCGGGGACAGTCTAACCCGCTTGAAAAACTGTTTTTT. Protein: CASSRGQSNPLEKLFF. This chain connects TRBV7-2 to TRBJ1-4, with 7 nucleotides matching TRBD1. After removal of 5 bases from V and 7 bases from J, the junction contained 13 bases not matched to a gene. Germline CDR1 SGHTA, CDR2 FQGNSA. The CDR3 spans 16 residues.

This chain joins TRBV5-1 and TRBJ1-4; D possibly corresponds to TRBD1 (5 bases). Between the trimmed V and J ends, which lost 0 bases and 7 bases, there was a span of 10 bases. Looked up from germline, CDR1 is SGHRS and CDR2 is YFSETQ. The CDR3 loop spans 14 amino acids. CDR3 nucleotides: TGCGCCAGCAGCTTGGACCAGGGTAGTGAAAAACTGTTTTTT. This sequence encodes CASSLDQGSEKLFF. Together with reference TRBV5-1 and TRBJ1-4, the CDR3 gives the full variable domain: KAGVTQTPRYLIKTRGQQVTLSCSPISGHRSVSWYQQTPGQGLQFLFEYFSETQRNKGNFPGRFSGRQFSNSRSEMNVSTLELGDSALYLCASSLDQGSEKLFFGSGTQLSVL.